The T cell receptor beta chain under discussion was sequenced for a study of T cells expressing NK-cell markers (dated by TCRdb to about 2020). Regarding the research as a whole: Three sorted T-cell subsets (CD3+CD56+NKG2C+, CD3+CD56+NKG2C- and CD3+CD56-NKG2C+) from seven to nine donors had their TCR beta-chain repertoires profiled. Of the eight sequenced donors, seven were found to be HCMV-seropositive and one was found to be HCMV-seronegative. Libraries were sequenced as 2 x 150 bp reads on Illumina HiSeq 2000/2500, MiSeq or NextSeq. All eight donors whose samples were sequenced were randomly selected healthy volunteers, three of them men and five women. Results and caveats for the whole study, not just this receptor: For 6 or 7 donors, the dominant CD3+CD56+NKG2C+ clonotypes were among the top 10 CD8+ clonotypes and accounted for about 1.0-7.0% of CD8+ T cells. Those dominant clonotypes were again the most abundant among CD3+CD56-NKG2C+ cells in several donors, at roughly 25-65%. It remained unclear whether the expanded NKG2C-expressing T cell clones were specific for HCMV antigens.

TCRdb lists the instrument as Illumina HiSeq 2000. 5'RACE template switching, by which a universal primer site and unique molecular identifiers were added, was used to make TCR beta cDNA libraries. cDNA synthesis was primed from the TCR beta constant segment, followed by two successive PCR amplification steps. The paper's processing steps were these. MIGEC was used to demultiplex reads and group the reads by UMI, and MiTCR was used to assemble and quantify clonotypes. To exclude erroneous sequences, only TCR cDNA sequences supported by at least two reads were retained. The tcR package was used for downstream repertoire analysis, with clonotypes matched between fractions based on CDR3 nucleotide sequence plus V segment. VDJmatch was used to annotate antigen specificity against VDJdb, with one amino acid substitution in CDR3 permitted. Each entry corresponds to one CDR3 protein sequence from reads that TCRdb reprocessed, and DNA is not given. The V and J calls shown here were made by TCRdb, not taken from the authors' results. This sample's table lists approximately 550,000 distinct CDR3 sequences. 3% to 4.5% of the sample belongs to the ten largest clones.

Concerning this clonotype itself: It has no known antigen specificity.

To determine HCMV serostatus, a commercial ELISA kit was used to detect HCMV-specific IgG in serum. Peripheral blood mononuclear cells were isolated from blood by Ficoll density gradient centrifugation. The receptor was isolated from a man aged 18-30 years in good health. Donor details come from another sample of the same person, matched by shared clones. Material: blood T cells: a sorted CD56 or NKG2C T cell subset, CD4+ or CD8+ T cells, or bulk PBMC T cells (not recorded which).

The CDR3 in this case is CASSLTGVGQPQHF. The rearrangement combines TRBV12-3 or TRBV12-4 with TRBJ1-5; TCRdb selects TRBD1, and the lack of DNA leaves this call unchecked. The CDR3 sequence holds 14 residues, the cysteine and phenylalanine included. There is no recorded DNA.